This T cell receptor (beta chain) was recorded in a study of sequential checkpoint blockade in melanoma. At the level of the study: First-line arms were nivolumab then ipilimumab, or the reverse, randomized 1:1. Each arm's sequence ended with maintenance nivolumab.

CDR3 length: 14 amino acids. Germline V CDR1 and CDR2: SGHRS, YFSETQ. V lost 0 bases, J lost 1 base, and 7 bases lay in between. Treatment here: randomized to nivolumab then ipilimumab (arm A) or the reverse (arm B). From thawed PBMCs, live CD3+CD8+ cells negative for CD19 and CD56 were sorted. Generated by immunoSEQ multiplex PCR, the TCRdb table keeps only in-frame clones and is missing some. The table records some 14,000 clones, approximately 48% of them present only once. Source: CD8+ T cells sorted from blood (inferred from file names), taken from a patient given nivolumab and ipilimumab in sequence. The TCR originated in a human donor with melanoma. This rearrangement joins TRBV5-1 to TRBJ1-1; no reliable D call. CDR3 DNA: TGCGCCAGCAGCTTGGTAACACAGAACACTGAAGCTTTCTTT. Its translation: CASSLVTQNTEAFF.